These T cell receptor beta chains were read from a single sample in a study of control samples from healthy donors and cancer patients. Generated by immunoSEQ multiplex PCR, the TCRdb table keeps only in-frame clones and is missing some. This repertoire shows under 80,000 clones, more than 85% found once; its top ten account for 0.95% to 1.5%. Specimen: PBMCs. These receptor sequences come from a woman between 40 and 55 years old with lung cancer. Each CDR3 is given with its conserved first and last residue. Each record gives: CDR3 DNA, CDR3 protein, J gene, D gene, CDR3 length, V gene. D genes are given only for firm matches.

cdr3_nt: TGTGCCAGCAGCTCCCAGCGGGGGGGATTCACAGATACGCAGTATTTT
cdr3_aa: CASSSQRGGFTDTQYF
j_call: TRBJ2-3
d_call: TRBD2
cdr3_length: 16
v_call: TRBV7-9

cdr3_nt: TGCGCCAGCAGCCGCTCGGGACTAGCGGGGGGGGGCACAGATACGCAGTATTTT
cdr3_aa: CASSRSGLAGGGTDTQYF
j_call: TRBJ2-3
d_call: TRBD2
cdr3_length: 18
v_call: TRBV4-1

cdr3_nt: TGTGCCAGCAGGGACGGCGGGGGACGGACTTCGGATGGCTACACCTTC
cdr3_aa: CASRDGGGRTSDGYTF
j_call: TRBJ1-2
d_call: NA
cdr3_length: 16
v_call: TRBV11-1

cdr3_nt: TGTGCCAGCAGCCAACCGGGACAGGGGGTCGCGGAGCAGTACTTC
cdr3_aa: CASSQPGQGVAEQYF
j_call: TRBJ2-7
d_call: TRBD1
cdr3_length: 15
v_call: TRBV4-2

cdr3_nt: TGCGCCAGCAGTAACCCAGGGGGCGAAATGGCTTTCTTT
cdr3_aa: CASSNPGGEMAFF
j_call: TRBJ1-1
d_call: TRBD1
cdr3_length: 13
v_call: TRBV5-1

cdr3_nt: TGTGCCAGCAGCTTAGATCGACAGGGGGATCAACTAAACACCGGGGAGCTGTTTTTT
cdr3_aa: CASSLDRQGDQLNTGELFF
j_call: TRBJ2-2
d_call: TRBD1
cdr3_length: 19
v_call: TRBV11-3

cdr3_nt: TGTGCCAGCAGCTTCGATGACAGGGTGAAGCCTAACTATGGCTACACCTTC
cdr3_aa: CASSFDDRVKPNYGYTF
j_call: TRBJ1-2
d_call: TRBD1
cdr3_length: 17
v_call: TRBV7-9

cdr3_nt: TGTGCCAGTAGTATCCCCGGGAGGATGAACACTGAAGCTTTCTTT
cdr3_aa: CASSIPGRMNTEAFF
j_call: TRBJ1-1
d_call: NA
cdr3_length: 15
v_call: TRBV19

cdr3_nt: TGCGCCAGCAGGCCGGACGGTGTGAACACTGAAGCTTTCTTT
cdr3_aa: CASRPDGVNTEAFF
j_call: TRBJ1-1
d_call: NA
cdr3_length: 14
v_call: TRBV5-1

cdr3_nt: TGTGCCAGTAGAGTTTTTAGCTCTGGAAACACCATATATTTT
cdr3_aa: CASRVFSSGNTIYF
j_call: TRBJ1-3
d_call: NA
cdr3_length: 14
v_call: TRBV19

cdr3_nt: TGTGCCTGGAGTGTACAGTATCAGCCCCAGCATTTT
cdr3_aa: CAWSVQYQPQHF
j_call: TRBJ1-5
d_call: NA
cdr3_length: 12
v_call: TRBV30

cdr3_nt: TGTGCCAGCAGCGTAGGACAGGGCGACGGTTCTGACAATGAGCAGTTCTTC
cdr3_aa: CASSVGQGDGSDNEQFF
j_call: TRBJ2-1
d_call: TRBD1
cdr3_length: 17
v_call: TRBV9

cdr3_nt: TGTGCCAGCATCCGACAGGACGGTGGCGGTCAGCCCCAGCATTTT
cdr3_aa: CASIRQDGGGQPQHF
j_call: TRBJ1-5
d_call: NA
cdr3_length: 15
v_call: TRBV2

cdr3_nt: TGTGCCAGCAGGACCTACTCCTACGAGCAGTACTTC
cdr3_aa: CASRTYSYEQYF
j_call: TRBJ2-7
d_call: NA
cdr3_length: 12
v_call: TRBV2

cdr3_nt: TGTGCCTGGAGTGTAGGTGGGACCCAGTACTTC
cdr3_aa: CAWSVGGTQYF
j_call: TRBJ2-5
d_call: NA
cdr3_length: 11
v_call: TRBV30

cdr3_nt: TGTGCCAGCAGTTTATTCTCCTATCCTTACACTGAAGCTTTCTTT
cdr3_aa: CASSLFSYPYTEAFF
j_call: TRBJ1-1
d_call: NA
cdr3_length: 15
v_call: TRBV27

cdr3_nt: TGTGCCAGCAGCTTAACTATGAACACTGAAGCTTTCTTT
cdr3_aa: CASSLTMNTEAFF
j_call: TRBJ1-1
d_call: NA
cdr3_length: 13
v_call: TRBV11-3

cdr3_nt: TGCGCCAGCAGCCAAGAGAATTTTCAGCCCCAGCATTTT
cdr3_aa: CASSQENFQPQHF
j_call: TRBJ1-5
d_call: NA
cdr3_length: 13
v_call: TRBV4-1

cdr3_nt: TGTGCCAGCTATGGACGGCCTAATCAGCCCCAGCATTTT
cdr3_aa: CASYGRPNQPQHF
j_call: TRBJ1-5
d_call: NA
cdr3_length: 13
v_call: TRBV19

cdr3_nt: TGTGCCAGCGGTAGCAATCAGCCCCAGCATTTT
cdr3_aa: CASGSNQPQHF
j_call: TRBJ1-5
d_call: NA
cdr3_length: 11
v_call: TRBV12-3/TRBV12-4

cdr3_nt: TGTGCCAGCAGTTACCGGACTTCACCCCTCCACTTT
cdr3_aa: CASSYRTSPLHF
j_call: TRBJ1-6
d_call: NA
cdr3_length: 12
v_call: TRBV6-5

cdr3_nt: TGTGCCAGTAGTAGGGACAGGGGACTCACTGAAGCTTTCTTT
cdr3_aa: CASSRDRGLTEAFF
j_call: TRBJ1-1
d_call: TRBD1
cdr3_length: 14
v_call: TRBV19

cdr3_nt: TGTGCCAGTAGTTTTCGGACAGGCGGAGAAGCTTTCTTT
cdr3_aa: CASSFRTGGEAFF
j_call: TRBJ1-1
d_call: TRBD1
cdr3_length: 13
v_call: TRBV19